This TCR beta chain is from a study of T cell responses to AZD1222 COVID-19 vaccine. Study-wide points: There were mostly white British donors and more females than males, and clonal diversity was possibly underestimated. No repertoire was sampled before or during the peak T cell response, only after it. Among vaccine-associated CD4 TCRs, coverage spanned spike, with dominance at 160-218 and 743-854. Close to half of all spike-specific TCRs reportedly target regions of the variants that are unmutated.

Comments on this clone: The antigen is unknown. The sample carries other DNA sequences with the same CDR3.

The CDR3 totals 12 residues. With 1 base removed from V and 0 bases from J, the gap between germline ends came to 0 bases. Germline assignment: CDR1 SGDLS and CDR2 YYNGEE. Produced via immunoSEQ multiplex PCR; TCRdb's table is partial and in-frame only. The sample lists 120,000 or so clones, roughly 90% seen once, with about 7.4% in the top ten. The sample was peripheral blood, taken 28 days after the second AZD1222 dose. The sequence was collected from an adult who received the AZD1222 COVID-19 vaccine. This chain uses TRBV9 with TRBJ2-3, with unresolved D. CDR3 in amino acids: CASSVSTDTQYF. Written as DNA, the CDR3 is TGTGCCAGCAGCGTAAGCACAGATACGCAGTATTTT.